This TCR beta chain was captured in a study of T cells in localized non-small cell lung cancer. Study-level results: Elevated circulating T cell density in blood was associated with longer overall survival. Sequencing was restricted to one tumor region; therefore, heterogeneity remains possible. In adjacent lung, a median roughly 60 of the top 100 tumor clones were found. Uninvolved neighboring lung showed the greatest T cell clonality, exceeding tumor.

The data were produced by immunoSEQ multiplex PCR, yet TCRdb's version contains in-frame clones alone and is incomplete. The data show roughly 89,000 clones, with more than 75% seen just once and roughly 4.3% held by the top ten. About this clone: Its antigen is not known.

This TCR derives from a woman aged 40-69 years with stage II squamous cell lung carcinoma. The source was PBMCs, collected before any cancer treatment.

The CDR3 is CASRPQGRTDTQYF. The CDR3 DNA reads TGTGCCAGCAGACCCCAGGGGCGCACAGATACGCAGTATTTT. The chain recombines TRBV28 with TRBJ2-3; TRBD1 is a possible D gene (6 bases). V lost 6 bases to trimming and J lost 1 base, with 11 bases between them. The CDR3 is 14 amino acids. The germline CDR1 and CDR2 sequences are MDHEN and SYDVKM.